This T cell receptor beta chain was recorded in a study of cytomegalovirus exposure and HLA in healthy donors (dated by TCRdb to between 2016 and 2019). About the investigation overall: An earlier analysis of fewer than 750 of the donors reported approximately 280 Gb of sequence data and some 110 million unique TCR beta sequences obtained from around 180 million T cells. Every discovery cohort repertoire had been produced on one sequencing platform. The later analysis used no new phenotypic data to find candidate immune exposures, relying instead on TCR beta sequences and their occurrence across donors. The study combined high-throughput TCR immunosequencing, statistical association of individual TCRs with disease status, and machine learning to predict cytomegalovirus infection status. The study was designed to test whether signatures of past pathogen exposure could be identified by cataloging public T cell receptors. The T cell repertoires of 550 to 850 subjects were profiled by immunosequencing and related to cytomegalovirus serostatus. Class I and class II HLA loci were covered by the typing at four-digit resolution. A later analysis re-analyzed previously published TCR beta repertoires from approximately 700 donors and added high-resolution HLA genotyping to study TCR occurrence patterns. Alongside the repertoire data, information on donor age, sex, ethnicity and CMV serostatus was compiled. In addition to the first cohort of around 670 subjects, a separate validation cohort of approximately 130 different subjects was used. Of the 300 to 450 genotyped donors, about 80% fell in the genetic ancestry cluster associated with self-reported Caucasian donors. Around 330 gigabases of sequencing data and around 85 million unique TCR sequences made up an early release that covered several hundred HLA-typed donors. A later genetic analysis used genome-wide SNP genotypes for about 60% of the 666 donors, treating that subset as a discovery cohort. On average, about 240,000 unique TCR beta nucleotide sequences were sequenced per donor among a few hundred genotyped donors of the cohort, with roughly 19% of those sequences being non-productive. Typing coverage varied by locus: 629-630 donors for A, B, C, DRB1 and DQB1; 500 to 550 for DQA1; about 570 for DPA1; around 450 for DPB1. Four or five DR-DQ haplotypes were handled as single units for association and clustering because linkage in the cohort was strong. In an earlier analysis of roughly 580 of the donors, high-throughput TCR beta sequencing was used to judge whether each TCR beta V gene segment behaved as functional or pseudogenic. Study-wide conclusions, independent of this receptor: The authors suggested that the approach could potentially be generalized to other disease states and immunological phenotypes. Three of the identified cytomegalovirus-associated TCR beta chains were confirmed in vitro to be specific for cytomegalovirus antigens. In a later genetic analysis, a missense DCLRE1C variant was associated with V-gene and J-gene trimming of TCR beta chains, and the association was replicated in an independent cohort. Assigning TCR associations to individual alleles was difficult when HLA alleles, especially DR and DQ, strongly co-occurred. Presence/absence analyses assumed roughly uniform sequencing depth across donors, an assumption that may not hold. Specific HLA alleles were associated with over 15,000 TCR beta sequences at a false discovery rate of 0.05 in a later analysis. A group of highly shared sequence variants was considered likely to be a technical artifact of the sequencing pipeline. In a later genetic analysis, fewer N-insertions in productive TCRs were reported among donors in an Asian-associated ancestry cluster than the roughly 700-donor mean. Only TCR beta chains were sequenced in this cohort, and the absence of alpha or paired-chain data limited detectable features. HLA typing was unavailable for some donors at each locus, so association tests used only the typed subset. A total of about 150 TCR beta chains were listed by the study as associated with cytomegalovirus. According to a later analysis, most CMV-associated TCR beta chains appeared to be HLA-restricted, and the HLA associations seemed to be driven largely by CMV exposure. The classifier was reported to diagnose cytomegalovirus status with high specificity and sensitivity in both the original cohort and the validation cohort. In a later analysis, several top co-occurrence clusters were reported to appear linked to parvovirus B19, influenza, CMV and Epstein-Barr virus. A further reported finding was that TCR beta sequences accurately predicted the HLA-A and HLA-B alleles for most subjects in the first cohort. In an earlier analysis of around 600 of the donors, most TCR beta V segments were observed in productive rearrangements about 90% or about 30% of the time, broadly matching IMGT annotations. Some 15 rarely observed V segments, including chromosome 9 orphons, were excluded from the earlier analysis of some 590 of the donors because counts were too low. The 87-base-pair reads could not distinguish some IMGT-functional V segments, including TRBV6-2 and TRBV6-3, so those segments were excluded. While some public TCRs were present in many individuals, most TCR sequences turned up only very rarely across donors. The only immune exposure information available for the cohort was CMV serostatus. Correlated functional status among segregating V segments might reflect linkage disequilibrium, but an unknown experimental factor could not be ruled out. In a later analysis, HLA-associated TCR beta chains showed more clonal expansion and lower generation probabilities than non-associated chains that were equally common. A later analysis found that TCR association rates varied across HLA loci, with DRB1 alleles showing the most associated TCRs and HLA-C alleles the fewest.

Counted from cysteine to phenylalanine, this CDR3 has 19 amino acids. The CDR3 DNA has 57 bases and is translated from base 1. Trimmed from V: 0 bases; trimmed from J: 3 bases; junction bases lacking a gene match: 10. The CDR1 and CDR2 encoded by the germline V gene are SGHNT and YENEEA. Comments on this clone: This clone's antigen is unknown.

Libraries were built with the immunoSEQ multiplex PCR assay. For the multiplex PCR, a mixture combining 60 forward primers for TCR Vbeta segments and 13 reverse primers for TCR Jbeta segments was used. Amplification of the CDR3 region of rearranged TCR beta genes was performed with a multiplex PCR assay on genomic DNA. The Illumina HiSeq System was used to sequence the amplified TCR beta libraries as 87-base-pair reads. For the original study's pipeline: A later analysis counted approximately 84 million unique TCR beta chains across the 690 or so repertoires, and about 10 million of these chains were shared by at least two donors. A nearest-neighbor algorithm error-corrected the raw reads and collapsed the reads into unique sequences, merging closely related sequences to remove PCR and sequencing errors. V, D and J gene segments were assigned by aligning CDR3 sequences to IMGT reference sequences. Each retained sequence needed at least a six-nucleotide match to both a V gene segment and a J gene segment. A rearrangement counted as productive if the CDR3 had no stop codons and remained in frame with V and J, and every other rearrangement counted as non-productive. CDR3 was defined by IMGT convention, running from the second conserved V-encoded cysteine to the conserved J-encoded phenylalanine. Sequences without an unambiguous match to a single V gene segment were excluded from the earlier analysis of about 600 of the donors. In an earlier analysis of around 590 of the donors, a V segment was called functional when productive rearrangements were above 56.7%, and segregating when the standard deviation between donors exceeded 5%. To diagnose cytomegalovirus status from the catalog of TCR beta chain sequences, a statistical classification framework was built. In a later analysis, TCR nucleotide sequences were compared against IMGT/GENE-DB human TR gene sequences so that V and J genes could be assigned. The TCRdist pipeline was used in a later analysis to assign CDR3 sequences and most-parsimonious VDJ recombination scenarios. A later analysis defined each TCR beta chain by its CDR3 amino acid sequence plus V-gene family, and excluded reads lacking a unique V-gene family. A later analysis removed several hundred highly shared, low-generation-probability nucleotide sequences to deal with suspected cross-contamination and a sequencing artifact. A later analysis calculated a clonal expansion index for each public chain from normalized within-repertoire ranks of inferred template counts. Generation probabilities in a later analysis came from a VDJ recombination model fitted to out-of-frame rearrangements, and those results were checked against IGoR. In a later analysis, hypergeometric tests were used to score TCR-TCR, TCR-HLA and TCR-CMV co-occurrence, with a repertoire-size bias correction applied to TCR pairs. A later analysis estimated false discovery rates by permuting HLA or CMV assignments 20 times. In a later analysis, co-occurring TCRs were grouped with DBSCAN, and TCRdist sequence similarity was added when clustering was performed within HLA-allele-positive subsets. Co-occurrence clustering excluded repertoires with fewer than 30,000 or more than 120,000 public chains, plus five with anomalous nucleotide sharing. This is the immuneACCESS table as TCRdb keeps it, with only in-frame sequences that have V and J called. A part of the clones is gone; compared with another copy, unresolved V genes explain less than half, and the rest is unexplained. The DNA gave D and trimming, while V, J and clone size come from that table. The record for this sample contains 110,000 to 150,000 clones. About 2.2% of the sample rests with the top ten.

In total, 666 healthy bone marrow donors made up the cohort. At the time of sampling, all cohort members were nominally healthy, though unrecorded immune exposures were likely present. The donor tested CMV seronegative, placing the donor among the 350 to 400 seronegative members of the cohort. A peripheral blood sample was collected from each donor, and TCR beta sequencing was performed on peripheral blood mononuclear cells. The Qiagen DNeasy Blood Extraction Kit was used to extract genomic DNA from the blood cell samples. In this chain, TRBV11-3 is recombined with TRBJ2-1; the junction holds 11 bases that match TRBD2. This clonotype was sampled from a young woman in good health and CMV-seronegative. The sequenced sample consisted of PBMCs. The CDR3 corresponds to CASSLDGQTSGKYYNEQFF. At the DNA level, the sequence is TGTGCCAGCAGCTTAGATGGGCAGACTAGCGGGAAATACTACAATGAGCAGTTCTTC. Full variable domain (CDR3 extended with the reference TRBV11-3 and TRBJ2-1 proteins): EAGVVQSPRYKIIEKKQPVAFWCNPISGHNTLYWYLQNLGQGPELLIRYENEEAVDDSQLPKDRFSAERLKGVDSTLKIQPAELGDSAVYLCASSLDGQTSGKYYNEQFFGPGTRLTVL.